The 20 T cell receptor beta chains presented below share a single source sample, sequenced in a study of blood T cell repertoires in COVID-19. The method was immunoSEQ multiplex PCR; TCRdb's version includes in-frame clones alone and lacks a portion of them. The sample shows some 500,000 clones, approximately 88% of them seen only once. Sequencing was done on a sample of PBMCs or T cells enriched from blood (not recorded which). The receptors originated from a middle-aged woman who had recovered from COVID-19.

This chain uses TRBV6-5 with TRBJ2-3, with 9 bases lining up with TRBD1. The V gene end was trimmed by 6 bases and the J gene end by 4 bases; junction bases not matched to a gene: 5. This CDR3 spans 14 amino acids. Germline CDR1 reads MNHEY; CDR2 reads SVGAGI. The CDR3 region is CASRTGQGPDTQYF. As DNA, the CDR3 is TGTGCCAGCAGAACGGGACAGGGTCCAGATACGCAGTATTTT.

DNA of the CDR3: TGTGCCAGCAGCTTAGAGAGAGATACGCAGTATTTT. Its translation: CASSLERDTQYF. This sequence joins TRBV11-3 and TRBJ2-3; unclear D gene. This CDR3 comprises 12 residues. Trimming left V 0 bases short and J 5 bases short, with 3 bases between. The germline V gene has CDR1 SGHNT and CDR2 YENEEA.

This clone was seen more than once but under ten times. The gene calls are TRBV29-1 and TRBJ1-2; TRBD1 matches at 8 bases. The V and J ends lost 4 bases and 2 bases, in that order; junction bases with no gene match: 0. The germline gives CDR1 SQVTM, CDR2 ANQGSEA. CDR3 length: 12 amino acids. CDR3 protein: CSVGDRNYGYTF. The CDR3 coding sequence is TGCAGCGTTGGGGACAGGAACTATGGCTACACCTTC.

The chain joins TRBV11-3 to TRBJ2-6, with 8 bases matching TRBD1. Germline V gene data show CDR1 as SGHNT and CDR2 as YENEEA. The CDR3 runs 14 residues. V lost 4 bases, J lost 12 bases, and 8 bases stayed unmatched. The CDR3, as DNA: TGTGCCAGCAGCTCCGGACAGGGCACCAGCGTCCTGACTTTC. This translates into CASSSGQGTSVLTF.

The chain recombines TRBV4-3 with TRBJ1-4, with D tentatively TRBD1 (6 bases). The CDR3 length is 15 residues. Germline CDR1 is LGHNA and CDR2 is YSLEER. V was shortened by 0 bases and J by 5 bases, with 10 bases between the two germline ends. The CDR3 protein is CASSQEYRENEKLFF. CDR3 DNA: TGCGCCAGCAGCCAAGAATACAGGGAAAATGAAAAACTGTTTTTT.

This clone was seen just once. The chain employs TRBV5-1 and TRBJ2-7; tentatively, D is TRBD1 (5 bases). The CDR3 has 16 residues. Trimming stripped 5 bases from V and 0 bases from J, with 18 bases between. From germline, CDR1 is SGHRS and CDR2 YFSETQ. CDR3 amino acids: CASSSSGLSVSYEQYF. Here the CDR3 DNA reads TGCGCCAGCAGTTCTTCAGGGCTAAGTGTCTCCTACGAGCAGTACTTC.

The genes are TRBV4-1 and TRBJ2-7; 8 nucleotides match TRBD2. The V and J ends lost 5 bases and 3 bases, in that order; junction bases with no gene match: 6. The CDR3 covers 14 residues. The germline CDR1 and CDR2 sequences are MGHRA and YSYEKL. The CDR3 DNA is TGCGCCAGCAGCATTTCAGCGGGAGACTACGAGCAGTACTTC. Translation gives CASSISAGDYEQYF.

The chain is built from TRBV3-1 (or the pseudogene TRBV3-2) and TRBJ1-2; perhaps TRBD1 as D (5 bases). The V gene lost 4 bases and the J gene lost 13 bases, with 10 bases spanning the gap. The germline CDR1 and CDR2 sequences are LGHDT and YNNKEL (reference sequence). The CDR3 extends over 10 amino acids. The CDR3 nucleotides read TGTGCCAGCAGCCCCAGGGTATCCACCTTC. Protein: CASSPRVSTF.

The chain couples TRBV27 to TRBJ2-7; TRBD2 matches 11 bases. The junction had 13 bases not matched to a gene; V was cut back by 8 bases and J by 7 bases. CDR3 size: 15 residues. Germline V lookup: CDR1 MNHEY, CDR2 SMNVEV (reference sequence). The CDR3 reads CASGGLAESTEEQYF. CDR3 DNA: TGTGCCAGCGGGGGACTAGCGGAGAGCACGGAAGAGCAGTACTTC.

This clone was seen a few times. This chain connects TRBV5-8 to TRBJ1-4; the D is unclear. The CDR3 extends over 13 amino acids. The V and J ends lost 8 bases and 1 base respectively, with 9 bases between them. Germline V gives CDR1 SGHTS, CDR2 YDEGEE. The CDR3 nucleotides read TGTGCCAGTATGCGAGGAACTAATGAAAAACTGTTTTTT. Protein: CASMRGTNEKLFF.

The chain links TRBV2 to TRBJ1-1; TRBD1 agrees at 10 bases. Germline assignment: CDR1 SNHLY and CDR2 FYNNEI. The V and J ends lost 6 bases and 11 bases, in that order; junction bases with no gene match: 9. The CDR3 has 13 amino acids. As DNA, the CDR3 is TGTGCCAGCAGAGAGCAGGACAGGGGGTTTGCTTTCTTT. This codes for CASREQDRGFAFF.

On this clone: Mismatch with germline at one junction end may stem from a read error. The chain uses TRBV6-5 and TRBJ1-2; 9 nucleotides match TRBD1. CDR3 length equals 11 residues. In germline, CDR1 is MNHEY, CDR2 SVGAGI. In DNA form, the CDR3 reads TGCGGGACAGGGAACGGCTATGGCTACACCTTC. Its protein product is CGTGNGYGYTF.

The gene calls are TRBV7-2 and TRBJ1-1; D uncertain. Germline CDR1 is SGHTA and CDR2 is FQGNSA. The CDR3 spans 9 residues. CDR3 sequence reads: CGGNTEAFF. The CDR3 nucleotides read TGTGGAGGGAACACTGAAGCTTTCTTT.

The V call is TRBV7-9, the J call TRBJ2-7; 9 bases are a match to TRBD1. CDR1 SEHNR and CDR2 FQNEAQ come from the germline V gene (reference sequence). CDR3 length equals 16 residues. After removal of 3 bases from V and 1 base from J, the junction contained 7 bases not matched to a gene. In DNA, the CDR3 is TGTGCCAGCAGCTTGGGAGTCGGGACAGGGTCCTACGAGCAGTACTTC. It encodes CASSLGVGTGSYEQYF.

This rearrangement joins TRBV7-8 to TRBJ1-5; D may be TRBD1 (6 bases). CDR3 size: 18 residues. Trimming removed 4 bases from V and 4 bases from J, with 23 bases in between. The germline gives CDR1 SGHVS, CDR2 FQNEAQ. The CDR3 region is CASSSTLLGGPRNQPQHF. In DNA, the CDR3 is TGTGCCAGCAGCTCCACGCTCCTGGGGGGGCCGCGTAATCAGCCCCAGCATTTT.

The chain carries TRBV25-1 and TRBJ2-3; 7 nucleotides line up with TRBD1. This CDR3 contains 15 residues. V lost 3 bases, J lost 5 bases, and 8 bases stayed unmatched. CDR1 is MGHDK and CDR2 is SYGVNS in the germline V gene. This chain's CDR3 is CASSDSTGILDTQYF. CDR3 sequence (DNA): TGTGCCAGCAGTGACTCGACAGGGATTTTAGATACGCAGTATTTT. Drawing the rest from reference TRBV25-1 and TRBJ2-3, the complete variable domain is EADIYQTPRYLVIGTGKKITLECSQTMGHDKMYWYQQDPGMELHLIHYSYGVNSTEKGDLSSESTVSRIRTEHFPLTLESARPSHTSQYLCASSDSTGILDTQYFGPGTRLTVL.

The V call is TRBV29-1, the J call TRBJ1-2; D possibly corresponds to TRBD1 (5 bases). The CDR3 extends over 12 amino acids. V dropped 6 bases and J dropped 4 bases, with 12 bases sitting between them. Germline-derived CDR1 and CDR2 are SQVTM and ANQGSEA. In nucleotides, the CDR3 is TGCAGCGTGGGAACAGGCGCCTATGGCTACACCTTC. It yields the protein CSVGTGAYGYTF.

This rearrangement joins TRBV27 to TRBJ2-7, with D hard to call. This CDR3 is built from 13 residues. The germline gives CDR1 MNHEY, CDR2 SMNVEV (reference sequence). Trimming took off 8 bases at V and 1 base at J, with 12 bases between the two ends. CDR3 in amino acids: CASYSVGSYEQYF. Here the CDR3 DNA reads TGTGCCAGCTATTCCGTCGGGTCCTACGAGCAGTACTTC.

The V and J genes are TRBV3-1 (or the pseudogene TRBV3-2) and TRBJ1-2; D not resolved. Trimming removed 1 base from V and 2 bases from J, with 8 bases in between. The CDR3 covers 14 residues. Germline CDR1 LGHDT, CDR2 YNNKEL (reference sequence). CDR3 protein: CASSQGQANYGYTF. As DNA, the CDR3 is TGTGCCAGCAGCCAAGGTCAGGCCAACTATGGCTACACCTTC.

This chain joins TRBV7-5 and TRBJ1-2; TRBD1, the table's D call, was not compared with the DNA. TRBV7-5 is a pseudogene segment. The CDR3 is made up of 15 amino acids. Written as DNA, the CDR3 is TGTGCCAGAAGCTTAGTACAGGGGCCTCGCTATGGCTACACCTTC. Residues: CARSLVQGPRYGYTF.